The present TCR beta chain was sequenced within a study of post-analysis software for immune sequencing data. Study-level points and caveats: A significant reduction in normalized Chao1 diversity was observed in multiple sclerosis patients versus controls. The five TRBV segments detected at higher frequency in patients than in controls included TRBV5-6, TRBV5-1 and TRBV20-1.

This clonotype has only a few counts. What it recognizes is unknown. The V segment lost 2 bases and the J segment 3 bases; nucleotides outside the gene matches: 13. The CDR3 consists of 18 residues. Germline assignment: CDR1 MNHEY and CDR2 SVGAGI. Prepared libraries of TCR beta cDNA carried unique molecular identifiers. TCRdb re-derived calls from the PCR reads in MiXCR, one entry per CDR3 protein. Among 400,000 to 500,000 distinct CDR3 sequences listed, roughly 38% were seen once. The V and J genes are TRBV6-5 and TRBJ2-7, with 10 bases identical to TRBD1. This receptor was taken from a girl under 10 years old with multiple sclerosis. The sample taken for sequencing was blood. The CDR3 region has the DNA TGTGCCAGCAGTTACCCTACTCCCGGGGGACAGGGGTACTACGAGCAGTACTTC. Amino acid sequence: CASSYPTPGGQGYYEQYF.